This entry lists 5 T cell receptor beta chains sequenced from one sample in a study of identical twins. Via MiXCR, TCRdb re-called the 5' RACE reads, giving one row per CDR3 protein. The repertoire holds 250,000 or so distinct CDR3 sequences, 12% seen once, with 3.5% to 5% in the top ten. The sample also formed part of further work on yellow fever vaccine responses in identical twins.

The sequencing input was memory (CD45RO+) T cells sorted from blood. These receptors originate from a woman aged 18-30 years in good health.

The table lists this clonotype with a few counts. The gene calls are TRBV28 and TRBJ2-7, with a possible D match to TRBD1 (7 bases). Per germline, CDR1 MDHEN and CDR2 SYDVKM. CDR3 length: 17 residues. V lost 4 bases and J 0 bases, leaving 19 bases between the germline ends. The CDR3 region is CASSSKRQGGISYEQYF. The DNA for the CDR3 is TGTGCCAGCAGTTCAAAACGACAGGGCGGGATCTCCTACGAGCAGTACTTC.

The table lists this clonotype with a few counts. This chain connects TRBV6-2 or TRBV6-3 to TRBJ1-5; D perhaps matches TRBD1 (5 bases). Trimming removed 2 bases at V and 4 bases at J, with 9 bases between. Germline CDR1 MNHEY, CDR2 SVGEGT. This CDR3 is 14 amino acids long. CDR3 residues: CASSYTGWNQPQHF. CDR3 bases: TGTGCCAGCAGTTACACAGGCTGGAATCAGCCCCAGCATTTT.

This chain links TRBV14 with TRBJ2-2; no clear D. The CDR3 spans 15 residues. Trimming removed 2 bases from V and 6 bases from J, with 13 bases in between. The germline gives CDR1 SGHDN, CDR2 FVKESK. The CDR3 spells CASSQSTIGSGELFF. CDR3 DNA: TGTGCCAGCAGCCAATCTACTATTGGGTCCGGGGAGCTGTTTTTT.

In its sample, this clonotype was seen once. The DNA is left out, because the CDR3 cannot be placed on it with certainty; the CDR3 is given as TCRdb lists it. The CDR3 sequence is CASTYREHGELFFGEAIGHGELFF. This chain uses TRBV13 with TRBJ2-2; the D call of TRBD2 is as the table states it, not checked on the DNA. Looked up from germline, CDR1 is PRHDT and CDR2 is FYEKMQ (reference sequence). The CDR3 numbers 24 amino acids, ends counted.

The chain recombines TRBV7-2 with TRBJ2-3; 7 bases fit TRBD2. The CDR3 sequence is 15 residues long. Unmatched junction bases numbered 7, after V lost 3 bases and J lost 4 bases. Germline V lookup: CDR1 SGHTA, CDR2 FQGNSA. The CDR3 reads CASSFGGRDADTQYF. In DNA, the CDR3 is TGTGCCAGCAGCTTCGGAGGGAGGGACGCAGATACGCAGTATTTT.